The 15 T cell receptor beta chains below come from one sample, sequenced in a study of cytomegalovirus exposure and HLA in healthy donors. PCR involved 60 Vbeta and 13 Jbeta primers. Method: immunoSEQ multiplex PCR; TCRdb's copy keeps in-frame clones and lacks some. Of under 200,000 clones in the sample, less than 80% were seen once. The sample was PBMCs. These receptors originate from a middle-aged man in good health and CMV-seronegative.

The chain carries TRBV2 and TRBJ2-5; tentatively, D is TRBD1 (5 bases). Germline V gene data show CDR1 as SNHLY and CDR2 as FYNNEI. Trimming stripped 4 bases from V and 5 bases from J, with 8 bases between. CDR3 size: 12 residues. The CDR3 here is CASSAGMETQYF. In DNA, the CDR3 is TGTGCCAGCAGTGCAGGGATGGAGACCCAGTACTTC.

This chain connects TRBV6-1 to TRBJ1-5; 9 nucleotides line up with TRBD1. This CDR3 comprises 14 residues. In germline, CDR1 is MNHNS, CDR2 SASEGT. Losses at the gene ends were 7 bases for V and 3 bases for J; bases not matched to a gene: 4. The CDR3 here is CASTDRGFNQPQHF. The DNA for the CDR3 is TGTGCCAGCACCGACAGGGGGTTCAATCAGCCCCAGCATTTT.

The sample holds a few counts of this clone. V usage is TRBV7-9 and J usage is TRBJ2-1; TRBD2 matches at 13 bases. This CDR3 has 18 amino acids. Germline values: CDR1 SEHNR, CDR2 FQNEAQ (reference sequence). Trimming at V came to 5 bases and at J to 1 base, leaving 8 bases not matched to a gene. CDR3 sequence: CASSLGLAGVGSYNEQFF. The CDR3 DNA reads as TGTGCCAGCAGCCTCGGACTAGCGGGAGTAGGGTCCTACAATGAGCAGTTCTTC.

The gene calls are TRBV13 and TRBJ1-6; TRBD1 matches at 10 bases. This CDR3 has 15 residues. The V and J ends lost 5 bases and 7 bases, in that order; junction bases with no gene match: 5. CDR1 PRHDT and CDR2 FYEKMQ come from the germline V gene (reference sequence). This CDR3 reads CASSRDRGGNSPLHF. In DNA, the CDR3 is TGTGCCAGCAGCAGGGACAGGGGAGGGAATTCACCCCTCCACTTT.

The J gene is TRBJ1-5, the V gene TRBV25-1; 7 bases align to TRBD1. The V gene's germline CDR1 is MGHDK and CDR2 SYGVNS. The junction had 8 bases not matched to a gene; V was cut back by 7 bases and J by 5 bases. The CDR3 has 14 residues. The CDR3 DNA reads TGTGCCAGCAAAAGACAGGGAATATATCAGCCCCAGCATTTT. It encodes CASKRQGIYQPQHF.

This clone appeared a few times. This rearrangement joins TRBV18 to TRBJ2-7; D remains ambiguous. V dropped 1 base and J dropped 3 bases, with 4 bases sitting between them. Per the germline V gene, CDR1 is KGHSH and CDR2 is LQKENI. This CDR3 is 12 amino acids long. This CDR3 reads CASSPRDYEQYF. CDR3 nucleotide sequence: TGTGCCAGCTCACCACGCGACTACGAGCAGTACTTC.

The gene calls are TRBV30 and TRBJ1-2; D is undetermined. The V end was cut by 2 bases, the J end by 8 bases, with 12 bases between. Germline lookup yields CDR1 GTSNPN and CDR2 SVGIG (reference sequence). There are 12 residues in the CDR3. The CDR3 reads CAWSPARGGYTF. The CDR3, as DNA: TGTGCCTGGAGTCCCGCCCGAGGCGGCTACACCTTC. The whole variable domain, filled in from reference TRBV30 and TRBJ1-2, reads SQTIHQWPATLVQPVGSPLSLECTVEGTSNPNLYWYRQAAGRGLQLLFYSVGIGQISSEVPQNLSASRPQDRQFILSSKKLLLSDSGFYLCAWSPARGGYTFGSGTRLTVV.

The chain has TRBV5-4 and TRBJ2-2; 8 nucleotides align to TRBD2. V gave up 3 bases and J gave up 4 bases; unmatched junction bases: 8. The germline V gene encodes CDR1 SGHNT and CDR2 YYREEE (reference sequence). The CDR3 is 16 amino acids. The DNA of the CDR3 is TGTGCCAGCAGCTCGGGTGGGAGCGGGGGCACCGGGGAGCTGTTTTTT. Amino acid sequence: CASSSGGSGGTGELFF.

This chain connects TRBV5-3 to TRBJ1-1; 8 nucleotides agree with TRBD1. TRBV5-3 is identified as an open reading frame with a role that is uncertain. V lost 0 bases to trimming and J lost 5 bases; unmatched junction nucleotides: 18. This CDR3 spans 19 amino acids. The CDR3 nucleotides are TGTGCCAGAAGCTTGGCCCGTATTGACAGGGGCCATGGATGTACTGAAGCTTTCTTT. It translates to CARSLARIDRGHGCTEAFF.

This chain links TRBV19 with TRBJ2-5, with 9 bases fitting TRBD1. The V gene's germline CDR1 is LNHDA and CDR2 SQIVND (reference sequence). The CDR3 consists of 15 residues. V lost 5 bases and J lost 4; bases outside the gene matches: 8. The CDR3: CASSPGQGFRETQYF. For the CDR3, the DNA is TGTGCCAGTAGTCCGGGACAGGGATTCCGAGAGACCCAGTACTTC.

This clone was seen more than once but under ten times. The genes are TRBV29-1 and TRBJ2-3; the match to TRBD1 covers 7 bases. J lost 6 bases, V lost 6 bases, and 6 bases had no gene match. This CDR3 region has 12 residues. The germline V gene encodes CDR1 SQVTM and CDR2 ANQGSEA. This chain's CDR3 is CSVQTGADTQYF. The CDR3 DNA reads TGCAGCGTGCAAACAGGGGCCGATACGCAGTATTTT.

This sequence joins TRBV6-6 and TRBJ1-1; 8 positions agree with TRBD1. CDR1 MNHNY and CDR2 SVGAGI come from the germline V gene (reference sequence). The CDR3 is made up of 14 amino acids. The V gene end was trimmed by 7 bases and the J gene end by 1 base; junction bases not matched to a gene: 5. The CDR3 bases are TGTGCCAGCACTCAGGACAGGGAGAACACTGAAGCTTTCTTT. Amino acid sequence: CASTQDRENTEAFF.

The rearrangement joins TRBV6-5 to TRBJ1-1; D is undetermined. V gave up 6 bases and J gave up 0 bases, with 8 bases separating them. CDR3 size: 13 residues. Looked up from germline, CDR1 is MNHEY and CDR2 is SVGAGI. The CDR3 coding sequence is TGTGCCAGCAGAGATGGCTTGAACACTGAAGCTTTCTTT. It yields the protein CASRDGLNTEAFF.

The rearrangement joins TRBV6-6 to TRBJ2-2, with TRBD2 matching 7 bases. V lost 0 bases, J lost 6 bases, and 1 base stayed unmatched. The CDR3 is made up of 14 amino acids. CDR1 is MNHNY and CDR2 is SVGAGI in the germline V gene (reference sequence). CDR3 DNA sequence: TGTGCCAGCAGTTACTCCCGGGAGGCCGGGGAGCTGTTTTTT. Its protein product is CASSYSREAGELFF.

The J gene is TRBJ2-1, the V gene TRBV19, with TRBD1 matching 10 bases. This CDR3 comprises 14 residues. V was pared by 6 bases and J by 10 bases, with 9 bases of the junction left unmatched. Germline V gene data show CDR1 as LNHDA and CDR2 as SQIVND (reference sequence). The CDR3 loop is CASSGTGEVREQFF. In nucleotides, the CDR3 is TGTGCCAGTAGCGGGACAGGGGAGGTTCGGGAGCAGTTCTTC.